Described below is a single T cell receptor (beta chain) sequence and its context. Its target is not known. Trimming removed 5 bases at V and 3 bases at J, with 10 bases between. Looked up from germline, CDR1 is SGHTA and CDR2 is FQGTGA. CDR3 size: 13 residues. This entry belongs to a study of T cell responses to AZD1222 COVID-19 vaccine. About the study: Both about-4-week and about-12-week second-dose recipients were combined. General study findings and limits: Just a handful of people given AZD1222 tested seropositive at baseline. CD4 TCRs covered the whole spike, strongest at regions 160-218 and 743-854. Sampling that yielded the repertoires occurred only after the peak T cell response.

Assay used: immunoSEQ multiplex PCR; TCRdb lists only in-frame clones, some missing. Of roughly 180,000 clones detected, 90% appear once; the ten largest clones hold roughly 2.8%. The sample consisted of peripheral blood, taken on day 0 of AZD1222 vaccination. The chain carries TRBV7-3 and TRBJ1-1; D might be TRBD1 (5 bases). The sequence derives from an adult in good health. CDR3 bases: TGTGCCAGCAGCCCAGGGTCGGACACTGAAGCTTTCTTT. Translated: CASSPGSDTEAFF.